This TCR beta chain came from a study of cytomegalovirus exposure and HLA in healthy donors. Points from the study as a whole: The study put 150 to 200 TCR beta chains on its list as cytomegalovirus-associated.

Losses at the gene ends were 5 bases for V and 7 bases for J; bases not matched to a gene: 10. Germline-derived CDR1 and CDR2 are SGHTA and FQGTGA. This CDR3 has 14 amino acids. Generated by immunoSEQ multiplex PCR, the TCRdb table keeps only in-frame clones and is missing some. In the table there are around 160,000 clones, around four fifths of which are singletons. As for this clone: The antigen is undetermined.

The TCR was taken from a man aged 25-45 years in good health and CMV-seropositive. The sequencing input was PBMCs. The rearrangement joins TRBV7-3 to TRBJ1-2; 7 nucleotides agree with TRBD1. The CDR3 sequence is CASSPNEGAGGYTF. CDR3 DNA sequence: TGTGCCAGCAGCCCAAACGAGGGGGCCGGTGGCTACACCTTC.